Below, one T cell receptor (beta chain) is given with its context. Under the authors' procedure: Cell counts per sample came from amplifying reference gene primers. The method was immunoSEQ multiplex PCR; TCRdb's version includes in-frame clones alone and lacks a portion of them. V and J calls and clone size are those listed in that table; D and trimming were worked out from the DNA. This sample has 60,000 to 80,000 clones; roughly 88% occur once, and the top ten carry 5.5% to 7%. The CDR3 covers 14 residues. The trim removed 5 bases at V and 5 bases at J, leaving 8 bases unmatched. From germline, CDR1 is SGHAT and CDR2 FQNNGV. This specimen comes from a study of blood T cell repertoires in COVID-19. Study information: The samples span acute and convalescent COVID-19 from the United States, Italy and Spain. PBMCs, B-cell-depleted T cells, or T cells provided the cDNA or gDNA that made up the material.

The V and J genes are TRBV11-2 and TRBJ2-7; 8 bases align to TRBD1. Sample: peripheral blood. The clonotype was recovered from an older woman with acute or convalescent COVID-19. CDR3: CASSRQGPLNEQYF. The DNA of the CDR3 is TGTGCCAGCAGCCGACAGGGGCCGTTAAACGAGCAGTACTTC.